These 23 T cell receptor beta chains share one sample of origin, sequenced in a study of T-cell reconstitution after alpha-beta-depleted transplantation in children (dated by TCRdb to the mid-2010s). Interpreted using the paper, the treatment or condition label stands for: allogeneic hematopoietic cell transplantation with graft depleted of TCRalphabeta T cells and CD19 B cells. Library creation used PCR. The listed sequencing device is Illumina HiSeq 2500. To normalize quantification of the TCRbeta repertoire, the TCR libraries were built with molecular barcoding that relied on unique molecular identifiers. TCRdb reprocessed the public reads (quality trimming at Q25 with fastp, clone calling with MiXCR) and kept in-frame beta chains. Under each unique CDR3 protein, matching rows form one entry showing the most common genes and DNA. For this sample the table gives more than 120,000 distinct CDR3 sequences, of which about 9% were detected only once. The ten largest make up 15% to 20% of the sample.

The input for sequencing was PBMCs, mostly from graft donor cells, taken 180 days after TCRalphabeta/CD19-depleted stem cell transplant. The receptors were gathered from a female patient aged 2 to 10 who had a stem cell transplant for congenital amegakaryocytic thrombocytopenia, so the T cells may come from the graft donor.

This clonotype was seen only a few times. The gene calls are TRBV6-1 and TRBJ2-7, with 7 bases identical to TRBD1. Per germline, CDR1 MNHNS and CDR2 SASEGT. This CDR3 is 14 amino acids long. V lost 4 bases, J lost 3 bases, and 6 bases stayed unmatched. CDR3 sequence reads: CASSGDREFYEQYF. As DNA, the CDR3 is TGTGCCAGCAGTGGCGACAGGGAATTCTACGAGCAGTACTTC.

The CDR3 reads CASKFWGAPNTEAFF. For the CDR3, the DNA is TGTGCCAGCAAATTCTGGGGGGCGCCGAACACTGAAGCTTTCTTT. The chain links TRBV12-3 or TRBV12-4 to TRBJ1-1, with D possibly being TRBD1 (6 bases). Deletions cut 7 bases from V and 1 base from J, with 16 bases between. The CDR3 consists of 15 residues.

This clonotype was picked up many times. CDR3: CAIKNAGTGVTGELFF. For the CDR3, the DNA is TGTGCCATCAAGAATGCCGGGACAGGGGTCACCGGGGAGCTGTTTTTT. The chain employs TRBV10-3 and TRBJ2-2; 10 bases are a match to TRBD1. CDR3 length: 16 amino acids. V trimming: 7 bases; J trimming: 4 bases; junction bases outside the gene matches: 9. Per the germline V gene, CDR1 is ENHRY and CDR2 is SYGVKD.

The chain carries TRBV20-1 and TRBJ1-3; 9 bases align to TRBD1. Trimming cost V 5 bases and J 4 bases; bases outside gene matches: 0. The germline CDR1 and CDR2 sequences are DFQATT and SNEGSKA (reference sequence). The CDR3 is 12 residues long. This CDR3 reads CSAGTGGNTIYF. The CDR3 nucleotides are TGCAGTGCTGGGACAGGGGGAAACACCATATATTTT.

This clonotype was detected ten times or more. V and J are TRBV20-1 and TRBJ2-7; D gene ambiguous. Trimming removed 1 base at V and 4 bases at J, with 8 bases between. CDR1 and CDR2 (germline): DFQATT, SNEGSKA (reference sequence). This CDR3 is 12 amino acids long. The CDR3, as DNA: TGCAGTGCTAGAGTGGCAGATTACGAGCAGTACTTC. This translates into CSARVADYEQYF.

This clonotype was counted at least ten times. This chain links TRBV7-9 with TRBJ2-1, with 10 bases lining up with TRBD1. The germline gives CDR1 SEHNR, CDR2 FQNEAQ (reference sequence). Trimming removed 5 bases from V and 8 bases from J; junction bases left unmatched: 6. This CDR3 is built from 14 residues. The CDR3 here is CASSVGQGVDEQFF. The CDR3 nucleotides are TGTGCCAGCAGCGTCGGACAGGGGGTCGATGAGCAGTTCTTC.

This clonotype has a count of ten or more. This chain joins TRBV20-1 and TRBJ2-5; no firm D call. This CDR3 has 14 amino acids. CDR1 and CDR2 from the germline V gene are DFQATT and SNEGSKA (reference sequence). The germline V and J ends were trimmed by 0 bases and 5 bases, with 13 bases remaining between them. The CDR3 loop is CSARDGRLRETQYF. CDR3 bases: TGCAGTGCTAGAGACGGCAGACTTAGGGAGACCCAGTACTTC.

V is TRBV3-1 and J is TRBJ1-1; D uncertain. This CDR3 has 13 amino acids. V was trimmed by 1 base and J by 4 bases, leaving 7 bases between them. CDR1 LGHDT and CDR2 YNNKEL come from the germline V gene (reference sequence). The CDR3 nucleotides are TGTGCCAGCAGCCAAGTTCTGACCACTGAAGCTTTCTTT. Protein product: CASSQVLTTEAFF.

This clonotype has at least ten counts. The chain joins TRBV10-3 to TRBJ1-5; maybe TRBD1 (6 bases). Trimming pared 8 bases from V and 0 bases from J, leaving 8 bases between. CDR3 length: 13 amino acids. Germline CDR1 reads ENHRY; CDR2 reads SYGVKD. Here the CDR3 reads CAIGQNSNQPQHF. CDR3 nucleotides: TGTGCCATCGGACAGAATAGCAATCAGCCCCAGCATTTT.

This chain joins TRBV20-1 and TRBJ1-3, with 8 bases lining up with TRBD1. In germline, CDR1 is DFQATT, CDR2 SNEGSKA (reference sequence). This CDR3 is 16 amino acids long. J was trimmed by 1 base and V by 1 base; bases with no gene match: 6. CDR3 coding DNA: TGCAGTGCTAGAGTTGACCGGACAGGGTCTGGAAACACCATATATTTT. It specifies CSARVDRTGSGNTIYF.

This clonotype was counted many times. The chain combines TRBV20-1 with TRBJ1-6, with D perhaps TRBD1 (6 bases). The germline CDR1 and CDR2 sequences are DFQATT and SNEGSKA (reference sequence). There are 13 residues in the CDR3. V was trimmed by 3 bases and J by 10 bases, leaving 13 bases between them. The CDR3 bases are TGCAGTGCTAGTCCAGGGGTCGTCTCACCCCTCCACTTT. Translation: CSASPGVVSPLHF.

This clonotype was detected many times. The V call is TRBV20-1, the J call TRBJ2-3; TRBD2 agrees at 9 bases. The CDR3 covers 15 residues. V lost 3 bases, J lost 5 bases, and 9 bases stayed unmatched. Per germline, CDR1 DFQATT and CDR2 SNEGSKA (reference sequence). In DNA, the CDR3 is TGCAGTGCTAGTAAGCCTAGCGGGGAAGGAGATACGCAGTATTTT. Its protein product is CSASKPSGEGDTQYF.

This clonotype was counted a few times. The chain employs TRBV6-1 and TRBJ2-5; 11 bases are shared with TRBD1. This CDR3 has 16 residues. Germline-derived CDR1 and CDR2 are MNHNS and SASEGT. V lost 2 bases and J lost 4; bases outside the gene matches: 6. The CDR3 reads CASSEIRGQGVETQYF. The CDR3 DNA reads TGTGCCAGCAGTGAAATTCGGGGACAGGGGGTAGAGACCCAGTACTTC.

The table lists this clonotype with many counts. This chain uses TRBV28 with TRBJ1-2; TRBD1 is a possible D gene (5 bases). V shed 9 bases and J shed 2 bases, with 10 bases lying between them. Germline assignment: CDR1 MDHEN and CDR2 SYDVKM. The CDR3 is made up of 12 amino acids. The CDR3 DNA sequence: TGTGCCAGTCTGACAGTAAACTATGGCTACACCTTC. It specifies CASLTVNYGYTF.

The V and J genes are TRBV28 and TRBJ1-1, with 7 bases aligning to TRBD1. The CDR3 covers 14 residues. V dropped 5 bases and J dropped 0; count of bases not matched to a gene: 3. From germline, CDR1 is MDHEN and CDR2 SYDVKM. CDR3 loop: CASSMTGMNTEAFF. CDR3 sequence (DNA): TGTGCCAGCAGTATGACAGGGATGAACACTGAAGCTTTCTTT.

Many counts were recorded for this clonotype. The CDR3, as DNA: TGTGCCAGCAGCCACCCTCGGGGGCCCTCCTACGAGCAGTACTTC. Its protein product is CASSHPRGPSYEQYF. J is TRBJ2-7 and V is TRBV11-2; D possibly matches TRBD1 or TRBD2 (6 bases each). Trimming took 5 bases from V and 0 from J, leaving 14 bases between them. Germline CDR1 SGHAT, CDR2 FQNNGV. The CDR3 spans 15 residues.

This chain's CDR3 is CASAQRGGPYEQYF. For the CDR3, the DNA is TGTGCCAGCGCTCAGCGGGGGGGTCCCTACGAGCAGTACTTC. This chain connects TRBV28 to TRBJ2-7; 10 bases map to TRBD2. CDR3 size: 14 residues. Per germline, CDR1 MDHEN and CDR2 SYDVKM. With V trimmed by 8 bases and J by 2 bases, 6 bases remained unmatched. The whole variable domain, filled in from reference TRBV28 and TRBJ2-7, reads DVKVTQSSRYLVKRTGEKVFLECVQDMDHENMFWYRQDPGLGLRLIYFSYDVKMKEKGDIPEGYSVSREKKERFSLILESASTNQTSMYLCASAQRGGPYEQYFGPGTRLTVT.

This clonotype was seen many times. J is TRBJ2-2 and V is TRBV20-1, with D hard to call. CDR3 size: 12 residues. Germline V gene data show CDR1 as DFQATT and CDR2 as SNEGSKA (reference sequence). Trimming took off 6 bases at V and 6 bases at J, with 11 bases between the two ends. CDR3 sequence reads: CSAPNRAGELFF. The CDR3 DNA is TGCAGTGCCCCCAACAGAGCCGGGGAGCTGTTTTTT.

This clonotype was detected many times. The CDR3 DNA is TGTGCCAGCAGCTCCGGGGGCCTCTCCTACGAGCAGTACTTC. It is translated as CASSSGGLSYEQYF. The gene calls are TRBV7-2 and TRBJ2-7; D tentatively fits TRBD1 or TRBD2 (6 bases each). Germline V gene lookup returns CDR1 SGHTA and CDR2 FQGNSA. The germline V and J ends were trimmed by 4 bases and 0 bases, with 10 bases remaining between them. This CDR3 region has 14 residues. Filled out from reference TRBV7-2 and TRBJ2-7, the complete variable domain reads GAGVSQSPSNKVTEKGKDVELRCDPISGHTALYWYRQSLGQGLEFLIYFQGNSAPDKSGLPSDRFSAERTGGSVSTLTIQRTQQEDSAVYLCASSSGGLSYEQYFGPGTRLTVT.

Comments on this clonotype: Being one base from a much bigger clone, this may be a read error. CDR3 bases: TGTGCCAGCAGCTGGAACAGGGGGCTGATCGGGGTGCTGTTTTTT. It specifies CASSWNRGLIGVLFF. The chain links TRBV11-2 to TRBJ2-2, with 9 nucleotides matching TRBD1. The V gene's germline CDR1 is SGHAT and CDR2 FQNNGV. This CDR3 has 15 amino acids. The complete variable domain, with remaining parts taken from reference TRBV11-2 and TRBJ2-2, reads EAGVAQSPRYKIIEKRQSVAFWCNPISGHATLYWYQQILGQGPKLLIQFQNNGVVDDSQLPKDRFSAERLKGVDSTLKIQPAKLEDSAVYLCASSWNRGLIGVLFFGEGSRLTVL.

On this clonotype itself: This clone may be a read error of a much larger clone one base away. The chain is built from TRBV12-3 or TRBV12-4 and TRBJ1-3; perhaps TRBD1 as D (5 bases). V lost 5 bases and J lost 4, with 18 bases in between. CDR3 length: 16 residues. The chain's CDR3 is CASSVGWGGWGNTIYF. As DNA, the CDR3 is TGTGCCAGCAGTGTGGGCTGGGGCGGATGGGGAAACACCATATATTTT.

This chain joins TRBV7-6 and TRBJ1-2; D is unclear. The V gene's germline CDR1 is SGHVS and CDR2 FNYEAQ. Trimming removed 0 bases at V and 10 bases at J, with 15 bases between. The CDR3 spans 14 residues. The CDR3 nucleotides are TGTGCCAGCAGCTTAGCGAGGACCATCCCTCCCTACACCTTC. Translated: CASSLARTIPPYTF.

This clonotype was detected many times. The chain has TRBV7-2 and TRBJ1-2, with a possible D match to TRBD1 (6 bases). V lost 4 bases and J 0 bases, leaving 15 bases between the germline ends. This CDR3 is 16 amino acids long. CDR1 SGHTA and CDR2 FQGNSA come from the germline V gene. CDR3 region: CASSSDFRGTNYGYTF. In DNA form, the CDR3 reads TGTGCCAGCAGCTCGGACTTCAGGGGAACTAACTATGGCTACACCTTC.